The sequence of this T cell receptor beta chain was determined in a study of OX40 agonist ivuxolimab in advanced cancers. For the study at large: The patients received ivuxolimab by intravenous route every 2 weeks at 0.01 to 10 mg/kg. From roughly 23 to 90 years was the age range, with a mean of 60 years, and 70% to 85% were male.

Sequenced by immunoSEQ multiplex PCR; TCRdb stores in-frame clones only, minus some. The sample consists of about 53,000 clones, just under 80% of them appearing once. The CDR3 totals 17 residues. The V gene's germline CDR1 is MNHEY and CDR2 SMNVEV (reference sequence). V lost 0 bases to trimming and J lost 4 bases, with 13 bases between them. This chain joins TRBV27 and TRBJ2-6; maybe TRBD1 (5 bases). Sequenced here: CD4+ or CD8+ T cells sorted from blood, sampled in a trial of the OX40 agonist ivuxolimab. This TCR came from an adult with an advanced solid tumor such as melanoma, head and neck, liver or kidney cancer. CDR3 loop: CASSLSGGAAGANVLTF. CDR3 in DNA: TGTGCCAGCAGTTTATCGGGTGGGGCGGCCGGGGCCAACGTCCTGACTTTC.